This TCR beta chain was identified during a study of blood T cell repertoires in COVID-19. CDR3 size: 16 residues. The V gene end was trimmed by 1 base and the J gene end by 6 bases; junction bases not matched to a gene: 11. The germline V gene encodes CDR1 LGHNA and CDR2 YSLEER. Data came from immunoSEQ multiplex PCR; TCRdb stores just in-frame clones and leaves some out. The profile shows under 200,000 clones, 84% of them singletons. The sequencing sample was made of peripheral blood. The chain is built from TRBV4-3 and TRBJ2-7, with TRBD2 matching over 8 bases. This clonotype was obtained from a man aged 35 to 55 who had recovered from COVID-19. CDR3 residues: CASSQGFGGGSSEQYF. The DNA for the CDR3 is TGCGCCAGCAGCCAAGGTTTCGGGGGGGGTTCTTCCGAGCAGTACTTC.